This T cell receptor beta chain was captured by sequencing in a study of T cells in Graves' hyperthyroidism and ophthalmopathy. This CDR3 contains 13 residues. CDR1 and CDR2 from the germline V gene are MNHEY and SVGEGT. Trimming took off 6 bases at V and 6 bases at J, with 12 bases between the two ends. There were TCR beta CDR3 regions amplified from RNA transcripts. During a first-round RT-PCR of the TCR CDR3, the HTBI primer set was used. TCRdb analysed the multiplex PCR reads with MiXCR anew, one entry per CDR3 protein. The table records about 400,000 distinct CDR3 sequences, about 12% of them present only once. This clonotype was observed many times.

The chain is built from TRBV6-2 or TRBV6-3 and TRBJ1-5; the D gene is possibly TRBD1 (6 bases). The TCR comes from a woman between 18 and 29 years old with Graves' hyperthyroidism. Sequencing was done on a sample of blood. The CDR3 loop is CASSTDRFQPQHF. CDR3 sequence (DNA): TGTGCCAGCAGCACCGACAGGTTTCAGCCCCAGCATTTT.